The clone carrying this T cell receptor (beta chain) was picked up a small number of times. What it recognizes is unknown. This entry comes from a study of beta chain features in type 1 diabetes. Overall study context: Patients and healthy donors were similar in age, gender and cell yields.

Study-wide findings and caveats: Fewer insertions but more deletions were seen at VDJ junctions in type 1 diabetes patients. PCR might favor shorter templates, equally in patients and controls. In the patient group, naive, central memory and Treg TCRB repertoires seemed more alike than in the healthy donor group.

TCRB transcripts that were expressed got sequenced, as all of the isolated RNA had been reverse transcribed. Sequencing used immunoSEQ multiplex PCR; TCRdb keeps in-frame clones, though not all of them. Of hundreds of thousands of clones in the sample, around 15% were seen once. The V and J ends lost 2 bases and 2 bases respectively, with 11 bases between them. This CDR3 region has 14 residues. Germline V gene lookup returns CDR1 SGHNT and CDR2 YYREEE (reference sequence). This TCR derives from a man aged 18 to 29 in good health. J is TRBJ2-7 and V is TRBV5-4; tentatively, D is TRBD1 (6 bases). Sample: naive CD4+ T cells from blood. As DNA, the CDR3 is TGTGCCAGCAGCTTTCAGGGGCTGGCCTACGAGCAGTACTTC. This gives the protein CASSFQGLAYEQYF.